A single sample gave rise to the 9 T cell receptor beta chains below, sequenced in a study of T cells in Graves' hyperthyroidism and ophthalmopathy. Researchers took RNA transcripts and amplified the TCR beta CDR3 regions from them. A set of HTBI primers served as the primers for a first-round RT-PCR of the TCR CDR3. MiXCR, run by TCRdb on the multiplex PCR reads, gives a single entry per CDR3 protein. The data contain about 300,000 distinct CDR3 sequences, roughly 19% of them seen just once; the ten biggest clones take up approximately 35%. Sample: blood. These TCRs come from a man aged 45-65 years with Graves' ophthalmopathy.

This clonotype was found many times. For the CDR3, the DNA is TGTGCCAGCAGCTTATCCCGGACAGACGGCTACACCTTC. Translated: CASSLSRTDGYTF. The genes are TRBV11-2 and TRBJ1-2; a possible D gene is TRBD1 (6 bases). Germline CDR1 reads SGHAT; CDR2 reads FQNNGV. V lost 2 bases and J 8 bases, leaving 12 bases between the germline ends. This CDR3 comprises 13 residues. The complete variable domain, with remaining parts taken from reference TRBV11-2 and TRBJ1-2, reads EAGVAQSPRYKIIEKRQSVAFWCNPISGHATLYWYQQILGQGPKLLIQFQNNGVVDDSQLPKDRFSAERLKGVDSTLKIQPAKLEDSAVYLCASSLSRTDGYTFGSGTRLTVV.

The chain couples TRBV6-1 to TRBJ2-7; 13 bases match TRBD2. J gave up 0 bases and V 6 bases, and 11 bases lay outside the gene matches. The length of the CDR3 is 18 residues. CDR1 is MNHNS, CDR2 SASEGT, per germline. CDR3 bases: TGTGCCAGCAGCAAGACACCCGGGACTAGCGGGAACTCCTACGAGCAGTACTTC. It encodes CASSKTPGTSGNSYEQYF.

This clonotype has a count of ten or more. The chain couples TRBV11-1 to TRBJ2-7; D remains ambiguous. This CDR3 contains 15 residues. The germline CDR1 and CDR2 sequences are SGHAT and FQDESV (reference sequence). V lost 5 bases and J lost 3, with 17 bases in between. DNA for the CDR3: TGTGCCAGCAGCCCAGGCAGTTTTCAGGTCTACGAGCAGTACTTC. Protein product: CASSPGSFQVYEQYF.

The chain joins TRBV12-3 or TRBV12-4 to TRBJ1-1; no clear D gene. Deletions cut 6 bases from V and 4 bases from J, with 18 bases between. This CDR3 comprises 15 residues. Here the CDR3 reads CASRTRPALGTEAFF. CDR3 sequence (DNA): TGTGCCAGCAGGACAAGACCGGCGTTAGGCACTGAAGCTTTCTTT.

The chain is built from TRBV20-1 and TRBJ1-4; perhaps TRBD1 as D (5 bases). The V and J ends lost 3 bases and 7 bases respectively, with 15 bases between them. The CDR3 length is 14 residues. Looked up from germline, CDR1 is DFQATT and CDR2 is SNEGSKA (reference sequence). CDR3 residues: CSARETAGGEKLFF. CDR3 sequence (DNA): TGCAGTGCTAGGGAGACAGCGGGGGGTGAAAAACTGTTTTTT.

This clonotype was seen at least ten times. The chain is built from TRBV3-1 and TRBJ1-5; D might be TRBD1 (5 bases). CDR1 LGHDT and CDR2 YNNKEL come from the germline V gene (reference sequence). The ends were cut back, 0 bases at V and 10 bases at J, with 10 bases in the middle. This CDR3 contains 13 residues. In DNA, the CDR3 is TGTGCCAGCAGCCAAGATGGGGCCGGACCCCAGCATTTT. The encoded protein is CASSQDGAGPQHF.

CDR3: CASSLHGENTEAFF. The DNA of the CDR3 is TGTGCCAGCAGCCTACATGGGGAGAACACTGAAGCTTTCTTT. The chain is built from TRBV7-2 and TRBJ1-1; D uncertain. Germline V gene lookup returns CDR1 SGHTA and CDR2 FQGNSA. This CDR3 has 14 amino acids. The germline V and J ends were trimmed by 5 bases and 1 base, with 11 bases remaining between them.

This clonotype was observed at least ten times. In nucleotides, the CDR3 is TGTGCCTGGACGACGGGACTAGCGGGCGGCAATGAGCAGTTCTTC. Protein product: CAWTTGLAGGNEQFF. J is TRBJ2-1 and V is TRBV30; 12 bases fit TRBD2. Trimming at V came to 4 bases and at J to 6 bases, leaving 7 bases not matched to a gene. CDR3 length equals 15 residues. From germline, CDR1 is GTSNPN and CDR2 SVGIG (reference sequence).

This clonotype was seen only a few times. The chain employs TRBV19 and TRBJ2-1, with TRBD1 matching over 11 bases. The CDR3 loop spans 15 amino acids. CDR1 and CDR2 (germline): LNHDA, SQIVND (reference sequence). The J segment lost 4 bases and the V segment lost 5 bases, leaving 4 bases of the junction unmatched. This CDR3 is CASSSGQGVYNEQFF. CDR3 sequence (DNA): TGTGCCAGTAGTTCGGGACAGGGGGTGTACAATGAGCAGTTCTTC.